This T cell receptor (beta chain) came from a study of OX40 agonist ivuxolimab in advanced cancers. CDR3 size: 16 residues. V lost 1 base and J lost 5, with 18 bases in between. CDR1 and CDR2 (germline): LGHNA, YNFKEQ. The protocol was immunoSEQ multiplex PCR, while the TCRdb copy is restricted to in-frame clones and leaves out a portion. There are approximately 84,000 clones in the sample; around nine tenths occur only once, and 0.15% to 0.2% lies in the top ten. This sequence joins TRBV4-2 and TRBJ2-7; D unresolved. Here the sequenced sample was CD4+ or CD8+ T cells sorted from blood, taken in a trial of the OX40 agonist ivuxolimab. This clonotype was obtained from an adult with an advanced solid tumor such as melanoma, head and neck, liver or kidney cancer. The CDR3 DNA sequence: TGTGCCAGCAGCCAAGCCTTAGCCGGATCTGAGCACGAGCAGTACTTC. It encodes CASSQALAGSEHEQYF.